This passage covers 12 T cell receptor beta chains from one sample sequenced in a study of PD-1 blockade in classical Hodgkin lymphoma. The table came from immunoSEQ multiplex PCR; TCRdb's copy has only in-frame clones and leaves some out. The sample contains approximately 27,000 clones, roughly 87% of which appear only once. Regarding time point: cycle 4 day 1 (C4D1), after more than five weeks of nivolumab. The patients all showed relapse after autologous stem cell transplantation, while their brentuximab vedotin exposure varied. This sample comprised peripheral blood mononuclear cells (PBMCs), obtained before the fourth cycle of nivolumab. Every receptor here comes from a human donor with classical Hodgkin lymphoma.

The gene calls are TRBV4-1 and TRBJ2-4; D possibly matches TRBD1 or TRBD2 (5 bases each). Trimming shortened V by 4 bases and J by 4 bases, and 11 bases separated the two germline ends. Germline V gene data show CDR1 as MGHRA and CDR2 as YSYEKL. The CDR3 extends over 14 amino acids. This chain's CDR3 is CASSPRDPKNIQYF. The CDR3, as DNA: TGCGCCAGCAGCCCCCGGGACCCGAAAAACATTCAGTACTTC.

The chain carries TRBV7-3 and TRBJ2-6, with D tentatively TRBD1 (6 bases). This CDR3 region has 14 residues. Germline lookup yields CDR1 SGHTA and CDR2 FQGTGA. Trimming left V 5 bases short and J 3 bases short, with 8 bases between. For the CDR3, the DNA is TGTGCCAGCAGCAAGACAGGTGGGGCCAACGTCCTGACTTTC. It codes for CASSKTGGANVLTF.

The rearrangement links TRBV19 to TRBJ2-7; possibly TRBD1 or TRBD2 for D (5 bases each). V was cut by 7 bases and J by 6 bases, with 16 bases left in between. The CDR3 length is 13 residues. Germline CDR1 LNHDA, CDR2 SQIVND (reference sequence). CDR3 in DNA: TGTGCCAGTAAGAGGGGAATGTCTTCCGAGCAGTACTTC. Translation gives CASKRGMSSEQYF.

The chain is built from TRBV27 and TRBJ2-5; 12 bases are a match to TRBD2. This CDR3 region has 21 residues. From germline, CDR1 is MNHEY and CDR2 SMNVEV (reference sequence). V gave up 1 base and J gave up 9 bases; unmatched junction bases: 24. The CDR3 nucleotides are TGTGCCAGCAGTTTATACCCCGGACTAGCGGGGCTCACCCGTCTTGGATCTCCCCAGTACTTC. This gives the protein CASSLYPGLAGLTRLGSPQYF.

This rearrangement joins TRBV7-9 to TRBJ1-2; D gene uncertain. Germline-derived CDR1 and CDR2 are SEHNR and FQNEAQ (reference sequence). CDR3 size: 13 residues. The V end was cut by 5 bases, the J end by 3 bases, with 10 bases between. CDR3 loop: CASSPGVDYGYTF. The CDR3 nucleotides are TGTGCCAGCAGCCCCGGGGTGGACTATGGCTACACCTTC. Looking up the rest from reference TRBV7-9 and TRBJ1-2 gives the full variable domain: DTGVSQNPRHKITKRGQNVTFRCDPISEHNRLYWYRQTLGQGPEFLTYFQNEAQLEKSRLLSDRFSAERPKGSFSTLEIQRTEQGDSAMYLCASSPGVDYGYTFGSGTRLTVV.

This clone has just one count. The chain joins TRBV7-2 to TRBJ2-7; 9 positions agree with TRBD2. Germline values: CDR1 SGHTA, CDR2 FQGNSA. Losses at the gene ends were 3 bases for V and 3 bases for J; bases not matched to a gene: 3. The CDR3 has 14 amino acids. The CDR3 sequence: CASSFGRGGYEQYF. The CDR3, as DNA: TGTGCCAGCAGCTTCGGGCGGGGGGGCTACGAGCAGTACTTC.

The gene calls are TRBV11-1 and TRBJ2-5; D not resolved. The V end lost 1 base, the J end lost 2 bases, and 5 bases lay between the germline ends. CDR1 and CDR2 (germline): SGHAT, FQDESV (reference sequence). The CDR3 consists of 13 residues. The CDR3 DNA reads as TGTGCCAGCAGCTTAGGGAATCAAGAGACCCAGTACTTC. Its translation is CASSLGNQETQYF. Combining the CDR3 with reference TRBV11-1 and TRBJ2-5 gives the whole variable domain EAEVAQSPRYKITEKSQAVAFWCDPISGHATLYWYRQILGQGPELLVQFQDESVVDDSQLPKDRFSAERLKGVDSTLKIQPAELGDSAMYLCASSLGNQETQYFGPGTRLLVL.

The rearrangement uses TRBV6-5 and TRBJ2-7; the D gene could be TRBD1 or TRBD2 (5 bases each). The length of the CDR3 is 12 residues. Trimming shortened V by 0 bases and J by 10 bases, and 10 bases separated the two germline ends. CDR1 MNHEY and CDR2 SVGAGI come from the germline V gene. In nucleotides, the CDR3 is TGTGCCAGCAGTTACTCGAGGGGTGTACAGTACTTC. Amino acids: CASSYSRGVQYF.

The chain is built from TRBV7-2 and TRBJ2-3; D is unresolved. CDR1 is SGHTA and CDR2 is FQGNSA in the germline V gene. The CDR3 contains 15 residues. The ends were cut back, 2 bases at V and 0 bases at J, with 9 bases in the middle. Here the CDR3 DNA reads TGTGCCAGCAGCTTAAGAATTCTTAGCACAGATACGCAGTATTTT. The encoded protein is CASSLRILSTDTQYF.

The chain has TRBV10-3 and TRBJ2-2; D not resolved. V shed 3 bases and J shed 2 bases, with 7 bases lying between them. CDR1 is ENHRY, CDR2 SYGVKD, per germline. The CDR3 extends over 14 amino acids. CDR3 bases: TGTGCCATCAGTGAACGTAGAAACACCGGGGAGCTGTTTTTT. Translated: CAISERRNTGELFF.

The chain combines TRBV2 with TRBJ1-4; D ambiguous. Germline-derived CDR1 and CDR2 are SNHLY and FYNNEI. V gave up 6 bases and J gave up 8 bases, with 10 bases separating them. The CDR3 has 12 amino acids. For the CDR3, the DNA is TGTGCCAGCAGCACGGACCAAGAAAAACTGTTTTTT. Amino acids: CASSTDQEKLFF.

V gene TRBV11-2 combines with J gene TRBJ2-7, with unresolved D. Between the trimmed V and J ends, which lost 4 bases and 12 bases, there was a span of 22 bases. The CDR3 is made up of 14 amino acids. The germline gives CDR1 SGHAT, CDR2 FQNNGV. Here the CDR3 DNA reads TGTGCCAGCAGCTACGGAACTGGCTATTTAATCCGGTACTTC. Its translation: CASSYGTGYLIRYF.